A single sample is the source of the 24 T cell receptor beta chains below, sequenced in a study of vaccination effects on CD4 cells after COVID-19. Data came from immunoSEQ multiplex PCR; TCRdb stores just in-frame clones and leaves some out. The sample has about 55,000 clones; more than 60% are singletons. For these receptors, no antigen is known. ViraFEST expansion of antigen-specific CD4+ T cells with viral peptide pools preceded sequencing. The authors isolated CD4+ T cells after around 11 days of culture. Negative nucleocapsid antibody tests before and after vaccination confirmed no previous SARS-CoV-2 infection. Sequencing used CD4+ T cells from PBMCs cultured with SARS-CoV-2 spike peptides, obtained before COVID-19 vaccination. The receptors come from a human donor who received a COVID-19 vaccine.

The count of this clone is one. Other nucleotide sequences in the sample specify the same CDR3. The CDR3 sequence is CASSLDRNYGYTF. CDR3 DNA: TGTGCCAGCAGCTTGGACAGAAACTATGGCTACACCTTC. The V call is TRBV5-4, the J call TRBJ1-2; the D is unclear. The CDR3 contains 13 residues. Germline V gene lookup returns CDR1 SGHNT and CDR2 YYREEE (reference sequence). Trimming cost V 0 bases and J 2 bases, with 5 bases left between them.

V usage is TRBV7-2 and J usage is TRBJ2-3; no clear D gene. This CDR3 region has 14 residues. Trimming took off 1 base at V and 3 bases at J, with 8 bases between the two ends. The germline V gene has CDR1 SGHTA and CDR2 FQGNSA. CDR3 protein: CASSLVQGTDTQYF. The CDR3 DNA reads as TGTGCCAGCAGCTTAGTGCAAGGGACAGATACGCAGTATTTT.

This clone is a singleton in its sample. CDR3 amino acids: CASSGGTGRYGYTF. DNA of the CDR3: TGTGCCAGCAGCGGCGGGACAGGGCGTTATGGCTACACCTTC. The rearrangement links TRBV6-2 or TRBV6-3 to TRBJ1-2, with TRBD1 matching over 9 bases. CDR1 MNHEY and CDR2 SVGEGT come from the germline V gene. The V and J ends lost 6 bases and 5 bases, in that order; junction bases with no gene match: 7. This CDR3 spans 14 amino acids.

CDR3 region: CASRRDRGQETQYF. Written as DNA, the CDR3 is TGTGCCAGCCGCCGCGACAGGGGGCAGGAGACCCAGTACTTC. V is TRBV6-5 and J is TRBJ2-5; TRBD1 matches at 10 bases. Germline CDR1 is MNHEY and CDR2 is SVGAGI. The CDR3 is 14 amino acids. The J segment lost 5 bases and the V segment lost 8 bases, leaving 8 bases of the junction unmatched.

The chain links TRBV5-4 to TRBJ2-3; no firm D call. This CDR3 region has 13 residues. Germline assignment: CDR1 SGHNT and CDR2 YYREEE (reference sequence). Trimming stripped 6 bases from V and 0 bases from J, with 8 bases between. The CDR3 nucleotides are TGTGCCAGCACCGCGCCGAGCACAGATACGCAGTATTTT. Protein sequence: CASTAPSTDTQYF.

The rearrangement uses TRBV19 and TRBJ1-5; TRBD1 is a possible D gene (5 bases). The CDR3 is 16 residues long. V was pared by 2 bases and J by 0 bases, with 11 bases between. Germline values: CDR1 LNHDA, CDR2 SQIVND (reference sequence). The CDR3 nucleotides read TGTGCCAGTAGTATATCCCGGGGGATTAGCAATCAGCCCCAGCATTTT. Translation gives CASSISRGISNQPQHF.

The CDR3 bases are TGTGCCAGCAGACTCACAGGGGGCCGAGATACGCAGTATTTT. Protein sequence: CASRLTGGRDTQYF. The rearrangement uses TRBV6-5 and TRBJ2-3; 9 bases align to TRBD1. There are 14 residues in the CDR3. J was trimmed by 5 bases and V by 6 bases; bases with no gene match: 6. Per germline, CDR1 MNHEY and CDR2 SVGAGI.

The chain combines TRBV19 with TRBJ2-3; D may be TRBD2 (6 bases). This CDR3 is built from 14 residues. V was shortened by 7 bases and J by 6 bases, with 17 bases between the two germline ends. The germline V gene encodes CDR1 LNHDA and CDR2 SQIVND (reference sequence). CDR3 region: CASTPNGRGDTQYF. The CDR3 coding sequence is TGTGCCAGTACCCCAAACGGGAGAGGGGATACGCAGTATTTT.

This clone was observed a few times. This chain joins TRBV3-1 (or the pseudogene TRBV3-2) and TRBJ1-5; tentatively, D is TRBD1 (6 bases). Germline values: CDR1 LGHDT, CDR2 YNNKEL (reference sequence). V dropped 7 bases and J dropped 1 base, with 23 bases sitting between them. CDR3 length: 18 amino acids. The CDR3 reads CASIPESRGKGSNQPQHF. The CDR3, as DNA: TGTGCCAGCATCCCCGAAAGCAGGGGAAAAGGAAGCAATCAGCCCCAGCATTTT.

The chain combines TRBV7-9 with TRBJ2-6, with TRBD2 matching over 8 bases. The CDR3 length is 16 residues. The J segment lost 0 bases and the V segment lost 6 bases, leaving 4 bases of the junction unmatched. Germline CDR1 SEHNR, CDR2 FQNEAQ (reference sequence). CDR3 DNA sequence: TGTGCCAGCAGAAAACGGGGGGGCTCTGGGGCCAACGTCCTGACTTTC. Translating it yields CASRKRGGSGANVLTF.

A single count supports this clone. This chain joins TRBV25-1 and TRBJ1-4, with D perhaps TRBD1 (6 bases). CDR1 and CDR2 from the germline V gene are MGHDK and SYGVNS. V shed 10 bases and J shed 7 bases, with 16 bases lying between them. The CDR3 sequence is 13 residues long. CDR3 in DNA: TGTGCCACAGAGGAGGGGGTAGGTGAAAAACTGTTTTTT. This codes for CATEEGVGEKLFF.

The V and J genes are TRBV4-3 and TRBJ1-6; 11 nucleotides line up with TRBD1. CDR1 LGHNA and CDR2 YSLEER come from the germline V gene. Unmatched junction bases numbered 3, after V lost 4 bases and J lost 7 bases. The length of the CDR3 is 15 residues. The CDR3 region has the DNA TGCGCCAGCAGCCCTGGGGACAGGGGGAATTCACCCCTCCACTTT. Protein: CASSPGDRGNSPLHF.

CDR3 bases: TGTGCCTGGACCGGGACAGGGCATTCACCCCTCCACTTT. Amino acid sequence: CAWTGTGHSPLHF. The genes are TRBV30 and TRBJ1-6; 9 bases line up with TRBD1. Per the germline V gene, CDR1 is GTSNPN and CDR2 is SVGIG (reference sequence). Trimming cost V 4 bases and J 8 bases; bases outside gene matches: 3. CDR3 length: 13 amino acids.

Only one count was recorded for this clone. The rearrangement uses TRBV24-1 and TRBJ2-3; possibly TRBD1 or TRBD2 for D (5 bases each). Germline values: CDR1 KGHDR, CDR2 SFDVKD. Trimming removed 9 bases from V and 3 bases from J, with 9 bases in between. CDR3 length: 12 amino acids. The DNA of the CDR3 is TGTGCCACCGGGGGAAGTACAGATACGCAGTATTTT. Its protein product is CATGGSTDTQYF.

The CDR3 region has the DNA TGCAGCGTTGAAGGTAAGCGGGAGGAGAGAACCGGGGAGCTGTTTTTT. Translated: CSVEGKREERTGELFF. The V gene is TRBV29-1, the J gene TRBJ2-2, with 9 bases identical to TRBD2. V lost 1 base, J lost 5 bases, and 8 bases stayed unmatched. The CDR3 consists of 16 residues. Germline V gene lookup returns CDR1 SQVTM and CDR2 ANQGSEA.

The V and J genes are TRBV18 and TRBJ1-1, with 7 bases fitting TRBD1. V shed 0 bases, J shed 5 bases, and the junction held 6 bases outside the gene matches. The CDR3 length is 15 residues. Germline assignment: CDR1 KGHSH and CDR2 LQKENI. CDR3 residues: CASSPPGQTGTEAFF. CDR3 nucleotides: TGTGCCAGCTCACCACCGGGACAGACTGGGACTGAAGCTTTCTTT.

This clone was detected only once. The CDR3 DNA reads as TGTGCCAGCAGCTTGATGGGGGCCCGCTCTGGAAACACCATATATTTT. It specifies CASSLMGARSGNTIYF. The chain has TRBV5-6 and TRBJ1-3; D possibly corresponds to TRBD1 (6 bases). This CDR3 has 16 amino acids. Trimming cost V 1 base and J 0 bases, with 11 bases left between them. Germline CDR1 SGHDT, CDR2 YYEEEE.

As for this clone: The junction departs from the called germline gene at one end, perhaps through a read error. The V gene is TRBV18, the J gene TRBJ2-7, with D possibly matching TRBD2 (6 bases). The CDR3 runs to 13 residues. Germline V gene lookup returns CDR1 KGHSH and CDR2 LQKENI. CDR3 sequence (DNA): TGTGCCAGCTCACCTGGGACTTCAGGTGCGAGGGCCTTC. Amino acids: CASSPGTSGARAF.

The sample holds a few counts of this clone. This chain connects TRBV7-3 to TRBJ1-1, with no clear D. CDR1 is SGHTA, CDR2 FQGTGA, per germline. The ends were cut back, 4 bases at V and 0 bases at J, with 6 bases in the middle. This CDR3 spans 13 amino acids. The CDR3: CASSSQMNTEAFF. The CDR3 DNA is TGTGCCAGCAGCTCACAGATGAACACTGAAGCTTTCTTT.

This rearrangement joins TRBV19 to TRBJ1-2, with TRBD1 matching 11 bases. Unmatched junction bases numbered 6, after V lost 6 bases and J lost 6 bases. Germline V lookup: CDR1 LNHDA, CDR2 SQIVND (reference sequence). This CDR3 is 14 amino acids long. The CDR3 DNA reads TGTGCCAGTAGAGGGACAGGGGGGGGAAATGGCTACACCTTC. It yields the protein CASRGTGGGNGYTF. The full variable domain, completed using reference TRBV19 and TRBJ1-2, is DGGITQSPKYLFRKEGQNVTLSCEQNLNHDAMYWYRQDPGQGLRLIYYSQIVNDFQKGDIAEGYSVSREKKESFPLTVTSAQKNPTAFYLCASRGTGGGNGYTFGSGTRLTVV.

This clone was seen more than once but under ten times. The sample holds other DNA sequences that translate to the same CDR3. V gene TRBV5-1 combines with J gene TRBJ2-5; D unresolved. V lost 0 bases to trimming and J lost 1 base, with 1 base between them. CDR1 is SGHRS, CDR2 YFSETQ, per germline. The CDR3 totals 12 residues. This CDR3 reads CASSLGQETQYF. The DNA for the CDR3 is TGCGCCAGCAGCTTGGGCCAAGAGACCCAGTACTTC. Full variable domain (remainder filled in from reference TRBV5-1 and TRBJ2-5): KAGVTQTPRYLIKTRGQQVTLSCSPISGHRSVSWYQQTPGQGLQFLFEYFSETQRNKGNFPGRFSGRQFSNSRSEMNVSTLELGDSALYLCASSLGQETQYFGPGTRLLVL.

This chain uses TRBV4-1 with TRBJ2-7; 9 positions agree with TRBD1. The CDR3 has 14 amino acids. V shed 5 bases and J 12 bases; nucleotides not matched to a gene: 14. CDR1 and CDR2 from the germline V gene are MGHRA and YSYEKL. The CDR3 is CASSLYRDRDPLYF. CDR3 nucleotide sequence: TGCGCCAGCAGCTTATACCGGGACAGGGATCCTCTGTACTTC.

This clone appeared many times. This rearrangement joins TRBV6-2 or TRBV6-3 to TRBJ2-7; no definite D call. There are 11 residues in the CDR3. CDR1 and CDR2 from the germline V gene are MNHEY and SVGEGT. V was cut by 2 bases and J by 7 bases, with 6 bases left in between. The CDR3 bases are TGTGCCAGCAGTTACAGGAGTGAGCAGTACTTC. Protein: CASSYRSEQYF.

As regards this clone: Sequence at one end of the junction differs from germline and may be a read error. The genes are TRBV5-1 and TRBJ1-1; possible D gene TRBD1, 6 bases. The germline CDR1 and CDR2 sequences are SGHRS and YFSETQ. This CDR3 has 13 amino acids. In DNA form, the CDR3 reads TGCGCCAGCAGCTTGGCCCGGGACACCGAAGCTTTCTTT. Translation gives CASSLARDTEAFF.